This TCR beta chain was documented in a study of blood T cell repertoires in COVID-19. Across the whole study: Sources were T cells, B-cell-depleted T cells, or PBMCs; the material itself was cDNA or gDNA.

The germline V and J ends were trimmed by 1 base and 8 bases, with 15 bases remaining between them. The CDR3 contains 14 residues. The germline V gene has CDR1 GTSNPN and CDR2 SVGIG (reference sequence). Seattle patient enrollment occurred during active infection, with longitudinal follow-up thereafter. Data came from immunoSEQ multiplex PCR; TCRdb stores just in-frame clones and leaves some out. The data contain around 300,000 clones, around 89% of them singletons. The chain carries TRBV30 and TRBJ2-1, with D possibly being TRBD1 (8 bases). The sequenced sample consisted of peripheral blood. The clonotype comes from a woman between 40 and 50 years old with COVID-19, enrolled during active disease. Here the CDR3 DNA reads TGTGCCTGGAGTGAACAGGGGGGGGGCGATGAGCAGTTCTTC. This gives the protein CAWSEQGGGDEQFF.